The 14 T cell receptor beta chains below were found in one sample sequenced in a study of blood T cell repertoires in COVID-19. TCRdb keeps only in-frame clones here, not all; method: immunoSEQ multiplex PCR. The sample contains fewer than 100,000 clones, about 80% of which appear only once. The sample comprised peripheral blood. Receptors originate from a man in his 70s with acute or convalescent COVID-19.

This clone came up once. J is TRBJ1-2 and V is TRBV10-3, with 9 bases matching TRBD1. The CDR3 spans 14 residues. The V gene end was trimmed by 6 bases and the J gene end by 6 bases; junction bases not matched to a gene: 8. Germline CDR1 reads ENHRY; CDR2 reads SYGVKD. The CDR3 region is CAIRINRGQNGYTF. CDR3 coding DNA: TGTGCCATCAGGATCAACAGGGGGCAGAATGGCTACACCTTC.

The DNA of the CDR3 is TGTGCCAGCAGCTCCGACCGGGTCGGACTGGGGTACGAGCAGTACTTC. Translating it yields CASSSDRVGLGYEQYF. The J gene is TRBJ2-7, the V gene TRBV7-2, with D possibly being TRBD2 (5 bases). The V gene lost 4 bases and the J gene lost 4 bases, with 20 bases spanning the gap. CDR3 length equals 16 residues. Germline V lookup: CDR1 SGHTA, CDR2 FQGNSA.

The J gene is TRBJ1-1, the V gene TRBV11-2; 8 nucleotides match TRBD1. In germline, CDR1 is SGHAT, CDR2 FQNNGV. The V segment lost 8 bases and the J segment 1 base; nucleotides outside the gene matches: 15. The CDR3 totals 17 residues. The CDR3 loop is CASRPGTGLFGNTEAFF. DNA for the CDR3: TGTGCCAGCCGCCCCGGGACAGGTCTTTTCGGGAACACTGAAGCTTTCTTT. Based on the CDR3 plus reference TRBV11-2 and TRBJ1-1, the full variable domain is EAGVAQSPRYKIIEKRQSVAFWCNPISGHATLYWYQQILGQGPKLLIQFQNNGVVDDSQLPKDRFSAERLKGVDSTLKIQPAKLEDSAVYLCASRPGTGLFGNTEAFFGQGTRLTVV.

V gene TRBV6-6 combines with J gene TRBJ1-1; D is ambiguous. V was pared by 5 bases and J by 5 bases, with 12 bases between. CDR3 size: 13 residues. Germline values: CDR1 MNHNY, CDR2 SVGAGI (reference sequence). In DNA form, the CDR3 reads TGTGCCAGCAGTAACCGCGGGGAGACTGAAGCTTTCTTT. Protein product: CASSNRGETEAFF.

V and J are TRBV10-3 and TRBJ2-4; TRBD2 agrees at 13 bases. The CDR3 runs 17 residues. Unmatched junction bases numbered 2, after V lost 2 bases and J lost 1 base. Germline-derived CDR1 and CDR2 are ENHRY and SYGVKD. CDR3 protein: CAISETSGRGAKNIQYF. CDR3 in DNA: TGTGCCATCAGTGAGACTAGCGGGAGGGGGGCCAAAAACATTCAGTACTTC.

The V and J genes are TRBV29-1 and TRBJ1-2; 8 positions match TRBD1. CDR3 size: 12 residues. Germline V gene data show CDR1 as SQVTM and CDR2 as ANQGSEA. V shed 1 base and J 7 bases; nucleotides not matched to a gene: 2. The CDR3 protein is CSVEGTGSGYTF. In nucleotides, the CDR3 is TGCAGCGTTGAAGGGACAGGGAGTGGCTACACCTTC.

The chain recombines TRBV21-1 with TRBJ2-5; the DNA was not compared with TRBD2, the D call given in the table. TRBV21-1 is shown as a pseudogene. The CDR3 is 16 residues long. The CDR3 region is CASSLRGGSGRETQYF. The CDR3 DNA follows: TGTGCCAGCAGCCTACGCGGTGGGAGCGGGAGGGAGACCCAGTACTTC.

The chain has TRBV2 and TRBJ2-7, with TRBD2 matching 10 bases. Germline-derived CDR1 and CDR2 are SNHLY and FYNNEI. The V gene end was trimmed by 11 bases and the J gene end by 7 bases; junction bases not matched to a gene: 14. The CDR3 length is 14 residues. The CDR3 loop reads CAEREGPNLKEQYF. The CDR3 DNA is TGTGCCGAGCGGGAGGGACCCAACCTTAAAGAGCAGTACTTC.

The rearrangement joins TRBV5-1 to TRBJ1-1; D is perhaps TRBD1 (5 bases). The CDR3 length is 14 residues. CDR1 and CDR2 (germline): SGHRS, YFSETQ. Trimming pared 0 bases from V and 4 bases from J, leaving 10 bases between. Here the CDR3 reads CASSLESGPTEAFF. CDR3 bases: TGCGCCAGCAGCTTGGAATCAGGGCCCACTGAAGCTTTCTTT.

This clone was detected many times. The chain carries TRBV7-3 and TRBJ2-2; no firm D call. CDR1 is SGHTA, CDR2 FQGTGA, per germline. V gave up 2 bases and J gave up 5 bases, with 12 bases separating them. The CDR3 has 15 residues. The CDR3 DNA reads as TGTGCCAGCAGCTTACAGGCCCTCCGGACCGGGGAGCTGTTTTTT. Its translation: CASSLQALRTGELFF.

In its sample, this clone was seen a few times. This chain connects TRBV5-8 to TRBJ2-3; the D is unclear. V was trimmed by 0 bases and J by 2 bases, leaving 10 bases between them. CDR1 is SGHTS, CDR2 YDEGEE, per germline. This CDR3 contains 15 residues. In DNA form, the CDR3 reads TGTGCCAGCAGCTTGGGGGCAGCATCCACAGATACGCAGTATTTT. Residues: CASSLGAASTDTQYF.

This clone has just one count. This chain connects TRBV6-5 to TRBJ1-2, with 7 bases that match TRBD1. The CDR3 has 14 residues. Looked up from germline, CDR1 is MNHEY and CDR2 is SVGAGI. The V segment lost 8 bases and the J segment 0 bases; nucleotides outside the gene matches: 6. The CDR3 is CASCRTGSNYGYTF. DNA for the CDR3: TGTGCCAGCTGCCGGACAGGTTCTAACTATGGCTACACCTTC.

The chain carries TRBV3-1 (or the pseudogene TRBV3-2) and TRBJ2-5; TRBD2 aligns across 12 bases. Germline CDR1 reads LGHDT; CDR2 reads YNNKEL (reference sequence). V lost 6 bases to trimming and J lost 5 bases; unmatched junction nucleotides: 13. The CDR3 covers 17 residues. CDR3 amino acids: CASRDLRLAGAGETQYF. Written as DNA, the CDR3 is TGTGCCAGCAGGGACCTAAGACTAGCGGGAGCCGGGGAGACCCAGTACTTC.

The gene calls are TRBV19 and TRBJ2-1; 9 bases map to TRBD1. CDR3 length equals 14 residues. Germline V gives CDR1 LNHDA, CDR2 SQIVND (reference sequence). After removal of 2 bases from V and 7 bases from J, the junction contained 3 bases not matched to a gene. CDR3 sequence reads: CASSITGGQNEQFF. The CDR3 DNA sequence: TGTGCCAGTAGTATAACAGGGGGCCAAAATGAGCAGTTCTTC.